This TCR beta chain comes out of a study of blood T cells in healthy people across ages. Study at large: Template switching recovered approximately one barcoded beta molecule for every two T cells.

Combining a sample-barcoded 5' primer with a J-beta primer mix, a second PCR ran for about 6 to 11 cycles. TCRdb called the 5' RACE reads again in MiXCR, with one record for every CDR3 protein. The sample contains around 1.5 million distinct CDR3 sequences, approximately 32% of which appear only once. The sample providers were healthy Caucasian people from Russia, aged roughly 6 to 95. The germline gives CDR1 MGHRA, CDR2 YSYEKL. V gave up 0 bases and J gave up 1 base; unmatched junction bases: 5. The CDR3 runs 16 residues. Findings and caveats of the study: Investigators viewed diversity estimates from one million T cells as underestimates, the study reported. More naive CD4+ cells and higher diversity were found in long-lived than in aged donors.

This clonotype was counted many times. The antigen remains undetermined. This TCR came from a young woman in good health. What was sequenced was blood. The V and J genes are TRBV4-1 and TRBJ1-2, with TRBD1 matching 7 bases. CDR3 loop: CASSQDDRVLNYGYTF. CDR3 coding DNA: TGCGCCAGCAGCCAAGATGACAGGGTCCTTAACTATGGCTACACCTTC.